This T cell receptor beta chain was recorded in a study of response to subunit inactivated influenza vaccine. Study outcomes and limitations: T cells newly recruited by each seasonal influenza vaccination are few, the authors suggested.

TCRdb independently ran MiXCR on the RT-PCR reads; one entry per CDR3 protein. The table lists about 800,000 distinct CDR3 sequences, 21% of them singletons. This clonotype has only a few counts. Its antigen is not identified. With 5 bases removed from V and 5 bases from J, the gap between germline ends came to 18 bases. This CDR3 has 16 amino acids. Looked up from germline, CDR1 is SGHAT and CDR2 is FQNNGV. J is TRBJ2-2 and V is TRBV11-2; D tentatively fits TRBD1 or TRBD2 (6 bases each). The material sequenced was PBMCs from blood, taken about 5 days after vaccination. The receptor's source is a man aged 50-59 years who received an inactivated influenza vaccine. Here the CDR3 reads CASSLRPGAGTGELFF. DNA of the CDR3: TGTGCCAGCAGCCTACGGCCAGGGGCGGGGACCGGGGAGCTGTTTTTT.